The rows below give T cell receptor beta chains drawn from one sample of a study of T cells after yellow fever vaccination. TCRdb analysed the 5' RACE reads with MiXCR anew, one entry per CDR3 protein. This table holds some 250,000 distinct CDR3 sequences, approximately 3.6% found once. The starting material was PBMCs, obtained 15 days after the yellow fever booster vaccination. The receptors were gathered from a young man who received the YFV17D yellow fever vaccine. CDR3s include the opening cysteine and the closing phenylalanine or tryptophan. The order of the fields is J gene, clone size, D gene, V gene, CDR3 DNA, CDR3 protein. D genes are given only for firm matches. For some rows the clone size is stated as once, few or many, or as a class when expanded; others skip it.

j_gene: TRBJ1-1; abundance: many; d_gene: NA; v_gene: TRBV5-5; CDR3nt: TGTGCCAGCAGCTACAGGGCTGGGGCCGAGAACACTGAAGCTTTCTTT; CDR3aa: CASSYRAGAENTEAFF
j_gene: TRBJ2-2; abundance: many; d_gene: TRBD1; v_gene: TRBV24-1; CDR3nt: TGTGCCACCAGTGATCGGGGACAGGGGGATCCCGGGGAGCTGTTTTTT; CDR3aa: CATSDRGQGDPGELFF
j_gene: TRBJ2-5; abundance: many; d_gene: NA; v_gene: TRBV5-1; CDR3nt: TGCGCCAGCAGCTTGGTAAGGGCGATAAGTCGTGTAGAAGAGACCCAGTACTTC; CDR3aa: CASSLVRAISRVEETQYF
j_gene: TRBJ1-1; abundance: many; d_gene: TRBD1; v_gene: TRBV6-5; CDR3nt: TGTGCCAGCAGCCCGTGGACAGGGCTGAACACTGAAGCTTTCTTT; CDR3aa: CASSPWTGLNTEAFF
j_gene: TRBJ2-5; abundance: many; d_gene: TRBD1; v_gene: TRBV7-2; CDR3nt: TGTGCCAGCAGCTTACGAGAGACAGGGGGTCACCAAGAGACCCAGTACTTC; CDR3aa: CASSLRETGGHQETQYF
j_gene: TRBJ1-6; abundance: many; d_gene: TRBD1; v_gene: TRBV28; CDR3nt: TGTGCCAGCAGCACCGAGGGACAGGGGAGATCACCCCTCCACTTT; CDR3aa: CASSTEGQGRSPLHF
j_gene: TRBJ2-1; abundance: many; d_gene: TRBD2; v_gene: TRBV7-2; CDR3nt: TGTGCCAGCAGCTTAGTAGTAGCGGGGGCCAGTGAGCAGTTCTTC; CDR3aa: CASSLVVAGASEQFF
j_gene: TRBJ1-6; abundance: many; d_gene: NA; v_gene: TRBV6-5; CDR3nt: TGTGCCAGCAGTTACTCAGGGCAGGGAGGGAAATCCCTCCACTTT; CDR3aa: CASSYSGQGGKSLHF
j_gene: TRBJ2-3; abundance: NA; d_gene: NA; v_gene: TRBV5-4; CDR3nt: TGTGCCAGCCATCACCCGGGGATAGGCACAGATACGCAGTATTTT; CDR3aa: CASHHPGIGTDTQYF
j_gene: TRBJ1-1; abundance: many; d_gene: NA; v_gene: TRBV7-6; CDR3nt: TGTGCCAGCAGCTTTAATGTGGAGAACACTGAAGCTTTCTTT; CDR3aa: CASSFNVENTEAFF
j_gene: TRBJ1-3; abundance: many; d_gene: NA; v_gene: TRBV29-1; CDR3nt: TGCAGCGTTGAGGAGCGGCACCCTGGAAACACCATATATTTT; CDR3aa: CSVEERHPGNTIYF
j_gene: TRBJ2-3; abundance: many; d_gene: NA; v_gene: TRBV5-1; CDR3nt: TGCGCCAGCAGCGTCGACCCGGTCACAGATACGCAGTATTTT; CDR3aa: CASSVDPVTDTQYF
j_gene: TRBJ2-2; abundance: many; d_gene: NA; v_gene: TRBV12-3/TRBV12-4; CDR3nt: TGTGCCAGCAGTTTAGTAAGGGGAAATCCCGGGGAGCTGTTTTTT; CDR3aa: CASSLVRGNPGELFF
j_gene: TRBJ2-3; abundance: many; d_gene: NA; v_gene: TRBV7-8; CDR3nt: TGTGCCAGCAGCTTAGCGCGGGGAACAGATACGCAGTATTTT; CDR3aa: CASSLARGTDTQYF
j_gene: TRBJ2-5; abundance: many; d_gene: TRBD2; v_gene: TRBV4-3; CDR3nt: TGCGCCAGCAGCCAAGATGGGGCGGGGGGGCGAGAGACCCAGTACTTC; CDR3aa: CASSQDGAGGRETQYF
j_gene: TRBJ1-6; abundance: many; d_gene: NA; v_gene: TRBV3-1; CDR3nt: TGTGCCAGCAGCCAAACGGGGATCGGCTCACCCCTCCACTTT; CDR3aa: CASSQTGIGSPLHF